The T cell receptor (beta chain) under discussion was sequenced for a study of cytomegalovirus exposure and HLA in healthy donors. Points from the study as a whole: What a later analysis reportedly showed was that an Asian-associated ancestry cluster had fewer N-insertions than the 666-donor mean.

This clone was counted once. Its antigen is unknown. Primers for the PCR totalled 60 Vbeta and 13 Jbeta. Here immunoSEQ multiplex PCR was the method, and the copy in TCRdb shows in-frame clones only, minus some. This table has around 140,000 clones, around 72% appearing once. Sequencing was carried out using PBMCs. This sequence was found in a young woman in good health and CMV-seronegative.

The CDR3 sequence is CASEHPPPWTGGEEKLFF. The CDR3 bases are TGCGCCAGCGAACACCCACCACCGTGGACAGGGGGCGAGGAAAAACTGTTTTTT. The chain employs TRBV23-1 and TRBJ1-4; TRBD1 agrees at 11 bases. TRBV23-1 is annotated as an ORF whose role is uncertain. The J segment lost 8 bases and the V segment lost 8 bases, leaving 19 bases of the junction unmatched. The CDR3 extends over 18 amino acids.